Below, 3 T cell receptor beta chains from the same sample are listed, as sequenced in a study of CD8 T cells in ankylosing spondylitis. Their recognized antigens are unknown. Study-level results: Seemingly characteristic of ankylosing spondylitis blood was a TCR beta motif consisting of about 8 highly homologous variants.

TCRdb redid the calling of the 5' RACE reads with MiXCR, one entry per CDR3 protein. This table holds some 700,000 distinct CDR3 sequences, about 20% found once. Sequenced sample: blood, either unsorted or a sorted T cell fraction (not recorded which). These receptors originate from a male donor with ankylosing spondylitis.

This clonotype was counted many times. The rearrangement joins TRBV5-1 to TRBJ2-2; D is perhaps TRBD2 (5 bases). This CDR3 spans 14 amino acids. V shed 4 bases and J shed 1 base, with 8 bases lying between them. CDR1 and CDR2 (germline): SGHRS, YFSETQ. The CDR3 is CASSRTVNTGELFF. The CDR3 coding sequence is TGCGCCAGCAGCCGGACTGTGAACACCGGGGAGCTGTTTTTT.

The chain recombines TRBV3-1 with TRBJ1-1; no definite D call. Germline CDR1 is LGHDT and CDR2 is YNNKEL (reference sequence). Trimming removed 0 bases from V and 4 bases from J, with 6 bases in between. The CDR3 is made up of 13 amino acids. As DNA, the CDR3 is TGTGCCAGCAGCCAAGAACGGGTCACTGAAGCTTTCTTT. Protein product: CASSQERVTEAFF.

This clonotype has at least ten counts. The DNA for the CDR3 is TGCGCCAGCAGCACCATCGGACAGGGCGAGCAGTACTTC. Its protein product is CASSTIGQGEQYF. V gene TRBV5-1 combines with J gene TRBJ2-7; 8 nucleotides match TRBD1. The germline V gene has CDR1 SGHRS and CDR2 YFSETQ. CDR3 length: 13 amino acids. The V segment lost 4 bases and the J segment 6 bases; nucleotides outside the gene matches: 6.